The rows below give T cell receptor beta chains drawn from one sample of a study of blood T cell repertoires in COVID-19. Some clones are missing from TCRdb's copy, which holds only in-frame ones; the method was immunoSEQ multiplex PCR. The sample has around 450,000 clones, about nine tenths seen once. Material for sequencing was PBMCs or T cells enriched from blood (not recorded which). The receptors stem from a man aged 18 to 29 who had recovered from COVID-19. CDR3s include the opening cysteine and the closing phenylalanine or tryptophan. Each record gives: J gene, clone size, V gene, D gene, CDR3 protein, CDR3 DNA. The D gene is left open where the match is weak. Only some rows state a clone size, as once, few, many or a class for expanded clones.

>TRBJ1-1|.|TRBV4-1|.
CASLHVGGTEAFF
TGCGCCAGCCTCCATGTCGGGGGCACTGAAGCTTTCTTT
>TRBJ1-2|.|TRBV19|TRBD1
CASSKGAGGYTF
TGTGCCAGTAGTAAGGGGGCGGGAGGCTACACCTTC
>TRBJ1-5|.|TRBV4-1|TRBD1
CASSQTGGPQPQHF
TGCGCCAGCAGCCAGACAGGGGGCCCTCAGCCCCAGCATTTT
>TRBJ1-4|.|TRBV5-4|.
CASSPDPGANEKLFF
TGTGCCAGCAGCCCCGACCCAGGGGCGAATGAAAAACTGTTTTTT
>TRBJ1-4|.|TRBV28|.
CASSALSATNEKLFF
TGTGCCAGCAGCGCCTTGTCGGCAACTAATGAAAAACTGTTTTTT
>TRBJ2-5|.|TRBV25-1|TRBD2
CASSGRDRETQYF
TGTGCCAGCAGCGGGAGGGATCGGGAGACCCAGTACTTC
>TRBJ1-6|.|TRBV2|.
CASSWTANNSPLHF
TGTGCCAGCAGCTGGACAGCTAATAATTCACCCCTCCACTTT
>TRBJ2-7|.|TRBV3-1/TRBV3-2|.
CASSQEAPWEQYF
TGTGCCAGCAGCCAAGAAGCTCCCTGGGAGCAGTACTTC
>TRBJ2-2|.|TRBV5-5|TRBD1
CASSPRQGNTGELFF
TGTGCCAGCAGCCCCCGACAGGGAAACACCGGGGAGCTGTTTTTT
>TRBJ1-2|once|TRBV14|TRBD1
CASSQGDSGTSPDRYGYTF
TGTGCCAGCAGCCAAGGGGACAGTGGGACGAGCCCCGACAGATATGGCTACACCTTC
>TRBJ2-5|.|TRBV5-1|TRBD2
CASTELAGSETQYF
TGCGCCAGTACCGAACTAGCGGGAAGTGAGACCCAGTACTTC
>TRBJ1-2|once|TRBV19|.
CASSTDIGGRVHGYTF
TGTGCCAGCAGTACCGACATTGGGGGCAGGGTCCATGGCTACACCTTC
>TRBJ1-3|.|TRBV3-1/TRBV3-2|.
CASSYVGPGNTIYF
TGTGCCAGCAGCTACGTTGGGCCTGGAAACACCATATATTTT
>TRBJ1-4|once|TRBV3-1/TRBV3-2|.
CASSQGRGRGNEKLFF
TGTGCCAGCAGCCAAGGTCGGGGCAGGGGAAATGAAAAACTGTTTTTT
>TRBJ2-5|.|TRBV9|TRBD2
CASSVGGSAGGPRETQYF
TGTGCCAGCAGCGTAGGGGGTTCGGCGGGAGGGCCGCGAGAGACCCAGTACTTC
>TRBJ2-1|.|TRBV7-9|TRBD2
CASSPKGLDSSYNEQFF
TGTGCCAGCAGCCCGAAGGGACTAGATAGCTCCTACAATGAGCAGTTCTTC